These 26 T cell receptor beta chains originate from one sample sequenced in a study of response to subunit inactivated influenza vaccine. TCRdb reanalysed the RT-PCR reads using MiXCR and keeps one entry per CDR3 protein. The repertoire consists of 650,000 to 800,000 distinct CDR3 sequences, with approximately 13% occurring once and the leading ten covering around 6.5%. Sequenced here: PBMCs from blood, sampled around 15 days before vaccination. The receptors originated from a man aged 50-59 years who received an inactivated influenza vaccine.

This clonotype was seen more than once but under ten times. CDR3 DNA: TGTGCCTGGAGTACCGAGACCCAGTACTTC. Translating it yields CAWSTETQYF. The chain links TRBV30 to TRBJ2-5; D remains unclear. This CDR3 contains 10 residues. Trimming stripped 2 bases from V and 5 bases from J, with 3 bases between. Germline loops: CDR1 GTSNPN, CDR2 SVGIG (reference sequence).

At least ten counts were recorded for this clonotype. The chain joins TRBV28 to TRBJ2-7; D perhaps matches TRBD2 (6 bases). Germline-derived CDR1 and CDR2 are MDHEN and SYDVKM. The CDR3 loop spans 16 amino acids. Trimming removed 2 bases at V and 2 bases at J, with 16 bases between. The CDR3: CASSLRRGARPYEQYF. The CDR3 region has the DNA TGTGCCAGCAGTTTACGGCGCGGGGCTCGACCCTACGAGCAGTACTTC.

The rearrangement uses TRBV5-1 and TRBJ2-4; D gene unclear. From germline, CDR1 is SGHRS and CDR2 YFSETQ. The CDR3 has 17 residues. The V gene lost 0 bases and the J gene lost 2 bases, with 15 bases spanning the gap. CDR3 protein: CASSLVTGGHSKNIQYF. CDR3 nucleotide sequence: TGCGCCAGCAGCTTGGTGACCGGCGGCCACTCCAAAAACATTCAGTACTTC.

This chain links TRBV28 with TRBJ2-7, with 10 bases aligning to TRBD2. The CDR3 spans 15 residues. CDR1 and CDR2 (germline): MDHEN, SYDVKM. The trim removed 4 bases at V and 0 bases at J, leaving 3 bases unmatched. CDR3 nucleotides: TGTGCCAGCAGTTCCACTAGCGGGAACTCCTACGAGCAGTACTTC. This codes for CASSSTSGNSYEQYF. Filled out from reference TRBV28 and TRBJ2-7, the complete variable domain reads DVKVTQSSRYLVKRTGEKVFLECVQDMDHENMFWYRQDPGLGLRLIYFSYDVKMKEKGDIPEGYSVSREKKERFSLILESASTNQTSMYLCASSSTSGNSYEQYFGPGTRLTVT.

This clonotype has more than one count but fewer than ten. The chain recombines TRBV27 with TRBJ2-7; weak D call: TRBD2 (6 bases). Trimming left V 5 bases short and J 3 bases short, with 11 bases between. Germline CDR1 reads MNHEY; CDR2 reads SMNVEV (reference sequence). The CDR3 is 13 residues long. CDR3 residues: CASSIGLYYEQYF. DNA for the CDR3: TGTGCCAGCAGTATAGGACTATACTACGAGCAGTACTTC.

This clonotype was observed a handful of times. This chain joins TRBV5-6 and TRBJ2-7, with TRBD2 as a possible D gene (6 bases). Germline lookup yields CDR1 SGHDT and CDR2 YYEEEE. V gave up 2 bases and J gave up 5 bases, with 17 bases separating them. CDR3 length equals 15 residues. CDR3 sequence (DNA): TGTGCCAGCAGCTTTCGGTGGGGTGGGAGGAACGAGCAGTACTTC. Amino acid sequence: CASSFRWGGRNEQYF.

This clonotype showed up just a few times. J is TRBJ2-5 and V is TRBV12-3 or TRBV12-4; TRBD2 agrees at 15 bases. The CDR3 has 17 residues. The J segment lost 5 bases and the V segment lost 4 bases, leaving 8 bases of the junction unmatched. The CDR3 is CASSSGTSGRLGETQYF. CDR3 sequence (DNA): TGTGCCAGCAGTTCCGGGACTAGCGGGAGGTTGGGGGAGACCCAGTACTTC.

The chain uses TRBV6-2 or TRBV6-3 and TRBJ2-5; TRBD1 agrees at 8 bases. The trim removed 11 bases at V and 2 bases at J, leaving 7 bases unmatched. CDR3 size: 13 residues. The V gene's germline CDR1 is MNHEY and CDR2 SVGEGT. CDR3 in amino acids: CAGRRGQQETQYF. As DNA, the CDR3 is TGTGCCGGTCGCAGGGGGCAGCAAGAGACCCAGTACTTC.

This clonotype came up a few times. The rearrangement links TRBV7-8 to TRBJ2-7; D unresolved. From germline, CDR1 is SGHVS and CDR2 FQNEAQ. Trimming took 3 bases from V and 0 from J, leaving 12 bases between them. The CDR3 spans 15 residues. The CDR3 sequence is CASSFLADSSYEQYF. CDR3 sequence (DNA): TGTGCCAGCAGCTTTTTGGCGGATAGCTCCTACGAGCAGTACTTC.

This clonotype showed up just a few times. A read error is possible here, since a much larger clone lies one base away. The V and J genes are TRBV6-1 and TRBJ2-5; 14 positions agree with TRBD2. The germline V gene has CDR1 MNHNS and CDR2 SASEGT. The CDR3 spans 15 residues. With V trimmed by 6 bases and J by 2 bases, 2 bases remained unmatched. CDR3 in DNA: TGTGCCAGCAGGAGACTAGCGGGGGGGCAAGAGACCCAGTACTTC. This translates into CASRRLAGGQETQYF.

J is TRBJ2-7 and V is TRBV12-3 or TRBV12-4; D is perhaps TRBD2 (5 bases). V lost 1 base and J 3 bases, leaving 16 bases between the germline ends. This CDR3 contains 16 residues. The CDR3 region has the DNA TGTGCCAGCAGTTTAGTGACGGGAATCATCGACTACGAGCAGTACTTC. Translation: CASSLVTGIIDYEQYF.

The J gene is TRBJ2-7, the V gene TRBV6-2 or TRBV6-3; D perhaps matches TRBD1 (6 bases). The CDR3 covers 13 residues. From germline, CDR1 is MNHEY and CDR2 SVGEGT. Between the trimmed V and J ends, which lost 6 bases and 1 base, there was a span of 10 bases. The chain's CDR3 is CASRIGQSYEQYF. As DNA, the CDR3 is TGTGCCAGCAGAATAGGACAGTCCTACGAGCAGTACTTC.

This clonotype came up a few times. V and J are TRBV20-1 and TRBJ2-3; D remains unclear. The CDR3 sequence is 16 residues long. The germline V and J ends were trimmed by 5 bases and 0 bases, with 18 bases remaining between them. Germline CDR1 and CDR2: DFQATT and SNEGSKA (reference sequence). CDR3 region: CSAPTPRAASTDTQYF. The DNA of the CDR3 is TGCAGTGCTCCTACCCCCCGGGCAGCTAGCACAGATACGCAGTATTTT.

This clonotype has a count of ten or more. This chain links TRBV12-3 or TRBV12-4 with TRBJ2-2; no clear D. Trimming cost V 6 bases and J 0 bases, with 8 bases left between them. CDR3 length equals 14 residues. The CDR3 reads CASRSETNTGELFF. As DNA, the CDR3 is TGTGCCAGCAGGTCGGAGACGAACACCGGGGAGCTGTTTTTT.

The chain combines TRBV24-1 with TRBJ2-3; 8 bases match TRBD1. The CDR3 runs to 17 residues. After removal of 4 bases from V and 1 base from J, the junction contained 9 bases not matched to a gene. Germline CDR1 reads KGHDR; CDR2 reads SFDVKD. The CDR3 is CATSDPGQGVGTDTQYF. As DNA, the CDR3 is TGTGCCACCAGTGACCCTGGACAGGGTGTCGGCACAGATACGCAGTATTTT.

The chain joins TRBV20-1 to TRBJ2-4, with D perhaps matching TRBD2 (5 bases). Germline V CDR1 and CDR2: DFQATT, SNEGSKA (reference sequence). V lost 6 bases and J lost 0, with 15 bases in between. The CDR3 sequence is 15 residues long. For the CDR3, the DNA is TGCAGTGCAGTTCCTAGGGAGCTAGCCAAAAACATTCAGTACTTC. Amino acids: CSAVPRELAKNIQYF.

This clonotype showed up just a few times. The V and J genes are TRBV27 and TRBJ1-1; a weak D match, TRBD1 (5 bases). Germline loops: CDR1 MNHEY, CDR2 SMNVEV (reference sequence). This CDR3 spans 13 amino acids. V was clipped by 6 bases and J by 4 bases, with 12 bases between them. This CDR3 is CASRLRGRTEAFF. The CDR3 coding sequence is TGTGCCAGCAGACTACGGGGCCGCACTGAAGCTTTCTTT.

This clonotype has just a few counts. The gene calls are TRBV6-2 or TRBV6-3 and TRBJ1-5; D may be TRBD1 (6 bases). Germline loops: CDR1 MNHEY, CDR2 SVGEGT. This CDR3 has 13 amino acids. Trimming left V 8 bases short and J 7 bases short, with 15 bases between. DNA of the CDR3: TGTGCCAGCGTAGACAGAAGGGGGCAGCCCCAGCATTTT. The encoded protein is CASVDRRGQPQHF.

This clonotype was seen only a few times. The chain couples TRBV24-1 to TRBJ2-7, with 7 bases aligning to TRBD2. V lost 2 bases, J lost 6 bases, and 0 bases stayed unmatched. This CDR3 region has 12 residues. Germline V gives CDR1 KGHDR, CDR2 SFDVKD. This CDR3 is CATSDSGGEQYF. The DNA for the CDR3 is TGTGCCACCAGTGATTCGGGGGGCGAGCAGTACTTC.

The genes are TRBV2 and TRBJ2-1, with D unresolved. This CDR3 is built from 13 residues. The ends were cut back, 8 bases at V and 8 bases at J, with 16 bases in the middle. The V gene's germline CDR1 is SNHLY and CDR2 FYNNEI. The CDR3: CASQRAKNYEQFF. As DNA, the CDR3 is TGTGCCAGCCAACGGGCCAAGAATTATGAGCAGTTCTTC.

The V gene is TRBV12-3 or TRBV12-4, the J gene TRBJ2-7, with TRBD1 matching over 9 bases. The V and J ends lost 6 bases and 2 bases, in that order; junction bases with no gene match: 8. The length of the CDR3 is 15 residues. The DNA of the CDR3 is TGTGCCAGCAGCACCCGGGACAGGGATACCTACGAGCAGTACTTC. Encoded protein: CASSTRDRDTYEQYF.

The rearrangement uses TRBV20-1 and TRBJ2-7; 11 bases match TRBD1. V lost 0 bases to trimming and J lost 3 bases; unmatched junction nucleotides: 4. The V gene's germline CDR1 is DFQATT and CDR2 SNEGSKA (reference sequence). The CDR3 is made up of 15 amino acids. The CDR3 loop is CSARETGTGGYEQYF. The DNA of the CDR3 is TGCAGTGCTAGAGAGACCGGGACAGGGGGCTACGAGCAGTACTTC.

The chain combines TRBV11-2 with TRBJ2-7; D gene ambiguous. V was clipped by 1 base and J by 4 bases, with 20 bases between them. Germline V gives CDR1 SGHAT, CDR2 FQNNGV. This CDR3 region has 17 residues. CDR3 region: CASSLVYGPHTRYEQYF. CDR3 nucleotides: TGTGCCAGCAGCTTAGTTTACGGGCCCCACACTCGGTACGAGCAGTACTTC.

This clonotype was observed a handful of times. The rearrangement uses TRBV7-9 and TRBJ2-7; D not resolved. V was cut by 2 bases and J by 7 bases, with 9 bases left in between. The V gene's germline CDR1 is SEHNR and CDR2 FQNEAQ (reference sequence). The CDR3 covers 12 residues. In nucleotides, the CDR3 is TGTGCCAGCAGCTTATCGATGGGGGAGCAGTACTTC. Translating gives CASSLSMGEQYF.

The rearrangement uses TRBV20-1 and TRBJ2-3; 8 nucleotides align to TRBD2. The germline gives CDR1 DFQATT, CDR2 SNEGSKA (reference sequence). This CDR3 has 15 residues. Trimming cost V 4 bases and J 2 bases; bases outside gene matches: 8. CDR3 coding DNA: TGCAGTGCTAATCTACGGGGGGGCCACACAGATACGCAGTATTTT. Translating gives CSANLRGGHTDTQYF.

This clonotype showed up just a few times. In nucleotides, the CDR3 is TGTGCCAGCAGCTTAACCCGGGACAGGGTTTTAGATGAGCAGTTCTTC. Its translation is CASSLTRDRVLDEQFF. The chain has TRBV7-2 and TRBJ2-1, with 9 bases fitting TRBD1. CDR1 is SGHTA, CDR2 FQGNSA, per germline. CDR3 length: 16 amino acids. J was trimmed by 8 bases and V by 2 bases; bases with no gene match: 10.